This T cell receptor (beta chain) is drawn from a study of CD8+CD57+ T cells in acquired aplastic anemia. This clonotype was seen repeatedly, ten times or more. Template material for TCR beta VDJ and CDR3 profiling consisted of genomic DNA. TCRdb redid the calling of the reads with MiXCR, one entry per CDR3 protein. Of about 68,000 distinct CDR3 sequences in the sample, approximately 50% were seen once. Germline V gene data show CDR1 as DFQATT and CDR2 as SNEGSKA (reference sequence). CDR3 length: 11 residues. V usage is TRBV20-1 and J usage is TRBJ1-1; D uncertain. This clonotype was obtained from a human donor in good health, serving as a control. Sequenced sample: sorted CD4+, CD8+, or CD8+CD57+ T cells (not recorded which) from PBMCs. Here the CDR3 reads CSPVVADEAFF. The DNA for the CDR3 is TGCAGCCCCGTCGTAGCGGATGAAGCTTTCTTT.